A single sample is the source of the 4 T cell receptor beta chains below, sequenced in a study of blood T cells in healthy people across ages. Through a sample-barcoded 5' primer and a J-beta primer mix, a second PCR was run for roughly 6 to 12 cycles. Via MiXCR, TCRdb re-called the 5' RACE reads, giving one row per CDR3 protein. The sample consists of approximately 400,000 distinct CDR3 sequences, 45% to 60% of them appearing once. Sequences were obtained from blood. The receptors were gathered from a man in his 60s in good health.

With regard to this clonotype: One end of the junction is discordant with germline, which a read error may explain. In DNA form, the CDR3 reads TGTGCTAGCACCCTGGGAGGAGGATCCCAAGAGACCCGGTACTTC. This codes for CASTLGGGSQETRYF. This chain connects TRBV7-7 to TRBJ2-5, with a possible D match to TRBD2 (6 bases). The germline gives CDR1 SSHAT, CDR2 FNYEAQ (reference sequence). This CDR3 has 15 residues.

As regards this clonotype: An end of the junction does not agree with germline; a read error may underlie this. The chain carries TRBV14 and TRBJ2-3, with TRBD2 matching 10 bases. Germline loops: CDR1 SGHDN, CDR2 FVKESK. CDR3 length: 16 residues. The CDR3 bases are TGTGCCAGCTGCCAAAATAGCGGGGGGAATACAGATACGCAGTATTTT. Translating gives CASCQNSGGNTDTQYF.

The V gene is TRBV20-1, the J gene TRBJ1-5; D is undetermined. The V end was cut by 6 bases, the J end by 0 bases, with 12 bases between. CDR3 length equals 14 residues. Germline CDR1 and CDR2: DFQATT and SNEGSKA (reference sequence). CDR3: CSAPQVTSNQPQHF. The DNA of the CDR3 is TGCAGTGCCCCCCAGGTAACTAGCAATCAGCCCCAGCATTTT.

The chain couples TRBV3-1 to TRBJ2-4; no firm D call. Germline CDR1 and CDR2: LGHDT and YNNKEL (reference sequence). With 2 bases removed from V and 7 bases from J, the gap between germline ends came to 6 bases. The CDR3 has 12 amino acids. CDR3 coding DNA: TGTGCCAGCAGCCAATATGGGAACATTCAGTACTTC. It specifies CASSQYGNIQYF.